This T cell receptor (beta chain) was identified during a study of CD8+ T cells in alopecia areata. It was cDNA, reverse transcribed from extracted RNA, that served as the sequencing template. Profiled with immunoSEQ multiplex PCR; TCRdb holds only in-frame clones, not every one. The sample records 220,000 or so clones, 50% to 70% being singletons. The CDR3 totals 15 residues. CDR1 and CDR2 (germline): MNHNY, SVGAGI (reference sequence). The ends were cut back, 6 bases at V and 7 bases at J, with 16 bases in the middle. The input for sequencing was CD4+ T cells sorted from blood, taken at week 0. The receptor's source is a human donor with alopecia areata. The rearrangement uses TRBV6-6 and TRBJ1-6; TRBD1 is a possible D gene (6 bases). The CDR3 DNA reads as TGTGCCAGCAGCACCCCAGGACAGAAGAATTCACCCCTCCACTTT. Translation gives CASSTPGQKNSPLHF.